Sequencing of this T cell receptor (beta chain) was carried out in a study of spatial heterogeneity in lung cancer. Background on the study: Detection of beta-chain sequences consistently exceeded that of alpha-chain sequences. A T cell module score from matched bulk RNA-seq correlated strongly with TCR transcript counts in tumor regions.

This clonotype was detected only a few times. Its antigen is not identified. Time point: sample taken at primary tumor resection. TCRdb used MiXCR to reprocess the 5' RACE reads, holding one entry per CDR3 protein. This sample yields about 100,000 distinct CDR3 sequences, of which approximately 4% are seen a single time; 21% belongs to the top ten. The CDR3 extends over 16 amino acids. After removal of 3 bases from V and 6 bases from J, the junction contained 8 bases not matched to a gene. Germline V CDR1 and CDR2: SGHTA, FQGNSA. Study findings and constraints: As ubiquitous and regional nonsynonymous mutations varied, counts of ubiquitous and regional expanded TCRs tracked them, respectively. Tumor mutation count correlated with how many alpha and beta TCRs expanded intratumorally. The estimate shows that only approximately 6.6% of tumor T cells were covered for alpha and around 13% for beta chains.

Sequenced here: lung tumor tissue, sampled at surgery. V gene TRBV7-2 combines with J gene TRBJ2-2, with 9 bases matching TRBD1. The receptor comes from a male donor with early-stage non-small cell lung cancer. Here the CDR3 reads CASSLMGTGKAGELFF. The DNA of the CDR3 is TGTGCCAGCAGCTTGATGGGGACAGGGAAGGCCGGGGAGCTGTTTTTT.